Listed below are T cell receptor beta chains from one sample, sequenced in a study of T cells in Graves' hyperthyroidism and ophthalmopathy. TCRdb reanalysed the multiplex PCR reads using MiXCR and keeps one entry per CDR3 protein. The table records about 570,000 distinct CDR3 sequences, around 42% of them present only once. Sequencing was carried out using peripheral blood or thyroid tissue (not recorded which). These receptors were taken from an adult woman with Graves' disease, either hyperthyroidism or ophthalmopathy (not recorded which). CDR3s include the opening cysteine and the closing phenylalanine or tryptophan.

J: TRBJ1-3
V: TRBV9
CDR3: CASSVDFWGNTIYF

J: TRBJ1-5
V: TRBV5-6
CDR3: CASSILGPNQPQHF

J: TRBJ1-3
V: TRBV6-1
CDR3: CASMWDWGNTIYF

J: TRBJ2-7
V: TRBV7-2
CDR3: CASQDRGASYEQYF

J: TRBJ1-1
V: TRBV29-1
CDR3: CSEGRAEAFF

J: TRBJ1-1
V: TRBV5-1
CDR3: CASSRLKGRPEAFF

J: TRBJ2-7
V: TRBV6-6
CDR3: CASSYGGRTYEQYF

J: TRBJ2-2
V: TRBV11-3
CDR3: CASMRGTSGTGELFF

J: TRBJ1-1
V: TRBV6-5
CDR3: CASSYRTNTEAFF

J: TRBJ2-7
V: TRBV5-1
CDR3: CASSFGGPNYEQYF

J: TRBJ2-7
V: TRBV20-1
CDR3: CSALSGVNSREQYF

J: TRBJ2-2
V: TRBV12-3/TRBV12-4
CDR3: CASSFAGTAANTGELFF

J: TRBJ2-5
V: TRBV2
CDR3: CASSLDSGGETQYF

J: TRBJ1-5
V: TRBV19
CDR3: CASSMGKNQPQHF

J: TRBJ1-1
V: TRBV29-1
CDR3: CSALYPYRVNTEAFF

J: TRBJ2-5
V: TRBV7-3
CDR3: CASSASGTQETQYF

J: .
V: TRBV2
CDR3: CASSEVTSGENEQFF

J: TRBJ2-7
V: TRBV27
CDR3: CASSLRESDGQYF

J: TRBJ1-1
V: TRBV28
CDR3: CASMPTGNTEAFF

J: TRBJ1-6
V: TRBV7-7
CDR3: CASSPLPNSPLHF

J: TRBJ1-1
V: TRBV19
CDR3: CASSMSYWAFF

J: TRBJ2-7
V: TRBV6-1
CDR3: CASTPGTRGYEQYF

J: TRBJ1-3
V: TRBV6-5
CDR3: CASSYSPGIGNTIYF

J: TRBJ2-7
V: TRBV10-3
CDR3: CAISGSGSSYEQYF

J: TRBJ1-1
V: TRBV29-1
CDR3: CSVGGGRGTEAFF

J: TRBJ1-1
V: TRBV7-8
CDR3: CASSPEGATEAFF

J: TRBJ2-1
V: TRBV7-3
CDR3: CASSRSGGWANEQFF

J: TRBJ2-5
V: TRBV7-9
CDR3: CASSPTPGQGETQYF

J: TRBJ1-1
V: TRBV2
CDR3: CASRRGEAFF